This record looks at one TCR beta chain sequence and its context. The protocol was immunoSEQ multiplex PCR, while the TCRdb copy is restricted to in-frame clones and leaves out a portion. The sample holds some 760,000 clones, 80% to 90% seen once. This sample is drawn from a study of shared T cell receptors in the human thymus. CDR3 length: 14 residues. CDR1 and CDR2 (germline): LNHNV, YYDKDF (reference sequence). V lost 5 bases to trimming and J lost 6 bases; unmatched junction nucleotides: 7. The same sample was also used in a study of human thymus T cells.

V and J are TRBV15 and TRBJ1-2; 9 bases are shared with TRBD1. Sequenced input: thymocytes. This clonotype was obtained from a girl less than two years old with a congenital heart defect. CDR3 in DNA: TGTGCCACCAGCTTTCCCGGGACAGGGAATGGCTACACCTTC. This sequence encodes CATSFPGTGNGYTF.